This TCR beta chain came from a study of beta chain features in type 1 diabetes. Study-wide findings and caveats: Type 1 diabetes patients had moderately but significantly shorter TCRB CDR3s in all four CD4+ subsets.

The CDR3 spans 14 residues. V lost 0 bases and J lost 1, with 6 bases in between. CDR1 is MNHEY and CDR2 is SVGAGI in the germline V gene. This clone was seen a handful of times. What it binds is not known. Other nucleotide sequences from this sample produce the same CDR3. Every bit of the isolated RNA underwent reverse transcription, so sequencing read expressed TCRB transcripts. Using immunoSEQ multiplex PCR, the repertoire was profiled, and TCRdb retains in-frame clones only, with some absent. Altogether approximately 730,000 clones are present, roughly 13% being singletons, with the ten largest covering less than 0.025%.

The chain is built from TRBV6-5 and TRBJ2-5; possible D gene TRBD2, 5 bases. Sequenced material: naive CD4+ T cells from blood. This sequence originates from a man aged 18 to 29 with type 1 diabetes. The CDR3 DNA is TGTGCCAGCAGTTACTCCGGGGTCCAAGAGACCCAGTACTTC. Its protein is CASSYSGVQETQYF.